This T cell receptor beta chain was obtained from a study of blood T cell repertoires in COVID-19. Allocation to cohorts depended on clinical history reported by the participants. Germline CDR1 SEHNR, CDR2 FQNEAQ (reference sequence). This CDR3 is 16 amino acids long. V shed 5 bases and J shed 5 bases, with 21 bases lying between them. The protocol was immunoSEQ multiplex PCR, while the TCRdb copy is restricted to in-frame clones and leaves out a portion. This table has fewer than 250,000 clones, about 91% appearing once. Input material: PBMCs or T cells enriched from blood (not recorded which). The TCR originated in a woman between 25 and 40 years old with acute COVID-19. The chain couples TRBV7-9 to TRBJ1-2; D gene ambiguous. As DNA, the CDR3 is TGTGCCAGCAGCCTTAGTCGGACGGGATATGAGTATGGCTACACCTTC. Amino acids: CASSLSRTGYEYGYTF.